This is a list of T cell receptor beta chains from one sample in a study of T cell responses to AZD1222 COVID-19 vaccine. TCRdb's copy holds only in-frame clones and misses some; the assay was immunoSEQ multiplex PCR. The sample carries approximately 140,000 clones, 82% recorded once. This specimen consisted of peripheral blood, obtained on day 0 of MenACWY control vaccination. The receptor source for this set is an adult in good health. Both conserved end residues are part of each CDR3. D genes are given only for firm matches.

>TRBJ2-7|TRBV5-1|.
CASSLAGGGYEQYF
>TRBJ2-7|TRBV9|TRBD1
CASSVGQEFIAYEQYF
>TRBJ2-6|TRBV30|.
CACPYRQGGSGANVLTF
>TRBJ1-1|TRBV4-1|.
CASSQGFGLEAFF
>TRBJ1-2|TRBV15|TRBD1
CATSTRQGANYGYTF
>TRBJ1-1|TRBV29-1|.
CSVGKVNTEAFF
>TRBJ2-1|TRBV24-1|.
CATKSSGADHNEQFF
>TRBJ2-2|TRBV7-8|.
CASSLGQGNGELFF
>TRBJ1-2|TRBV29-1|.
CSVESNGYTF
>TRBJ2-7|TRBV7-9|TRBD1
CASDGQGLYEQYF